These T cell receptor beta chains were read from a single sample in a study of blood T cell repertoires in COVID-19. Sequenced by immunoSEQ multiplex PCR; TCRdb stores in-frame clones only, minus some. The table has around 58,000 clones, roughly 83% seen once. Sequencing was done on a sample of peripheral blood. The receptors were sampled from a human donor in a cohort sampled during active COVID-19. Each CDR3 is given with its conserved first and last residue. A D gene is named only where the DNA matches it firmly. A clone size is listed for some rows: how often the clone was seen (once, few, many), or a class if it is expanded.

v_call	d_call	clone_size	j_call	cdr3_nt	cdr3_aa
TRBV10-1	TRBD1	few	TRBJ1-1	TGCGCCAGCAGTGCGGGACAGAACCCTCTGAACACTGAAGCTTTCTTT	CASSAGQNPLNTEAFF
TRBV18	-	-	TRBJ1-1	TGTGCCAGCTCACCAACAAAGGGGACTGAAGCTTTCTTT	CASSPTKGTEAFF
TRBV7-2	TRBD1	-	TRBJ2-7	TGTGCCAGCAGCTTTGGGACAGGTAAAGGCTACGAGCAGTACTTC	CASSFGTGKGYEQYF
TRBV11-2	TRBD2	-	TRBJ2-1	TGTGCCAGCAGCTCTACTAGCGGGGGGAGCAATGAGCAGTTCTTC	CASSSTSGGSNEQFF
TRBV5-1	TRBD1	-	TRBJ2-5	TGCGCCAGCAGCTTTAGGACAGGCCAAGAGACCCAGTACTTC	CASSFRTGQETQYF
TRBV5-1	-	-	TRBJ1-1	TGCGCCAGCAGCTTGGGGTCAGTAATGAACACTGAAGCTTTCTTT	CASSLGSVMNTEAFF
TRBV7-2	-	-	TRBJ1-5	TGTGCCAGCAGCTCTCGCGGGACCCATAGCAATCAGCCCCAGCATTTT	CASSSRGTHSNQPQHF
TRBV4-1	TRBD1	-	TRBJ2-1	TGCGCCAGCAGCGGACCGGGACAGGGCTACAACAATGAGCAGTTCTTC	CASSGPGQGYNNEQFF
TRBV18	TRBD1	-	TRBJ1-1	TGTGCCAGCTCACACCGACAGGGGAACACTGAAGCTTTCTTT	CASSHRQGNTEAFF
TRBV9	-	few	TRBJ1-3	TGTGCCAGCAGCGTCATACCGACAGGCTCTGGAAACACCATATATTTT	CASSVIPTGSGNTIYF
TRBV5-1	TRBD1	-	TRBJ1-3	TGCGCCAGCAGCGGACAGGGGACAGGAAACACCATATATTTT	CASSGQGTGNTIYF
TRBV6-2/TRBV6-3	TRBD2	-	TRBJ2-5	TGTGCCAGCAGTTCACACGAACTAGCGAGCAGGCAAGAGACCCAGTACTTC	CASSSHELASRQETQYF
TRBV19	-	-	TRBJ1-5	TGTGCCAGTAGTATTAATCGGGCCGCCAAAGGGGGCAATCAGCCCCAGCATTTT	CASSINRAAKGGNQPQHF
TRBV19	TRBD1	-	TRBJ2-7	TGTGCCAGTAGTACTACAGACAGGGTCTACGAGCAGTACTTC	CASSTTDRVYEQYF
TRBV7-9	TRBD2	-	TRBJ2-1	TGTGCCAGCAGCTTTCGGGCTAGCGGGGGGATTTACAATGAGCAGTTCTTC	CASSFRASGGIYNEQFF
TRBV4-1	TRBD1	-	TRBJ1-2	TGCGCCAGCAGCCAAGCTCCGACAGGGGGCTATGGCTACACCTTC	CASSQAPTGGYGYTF
TRBV28	-	-	TRBJ1-2	TGTGCCAGCAGTTTAGGGAGGGGCTACACCTTC	CASSLGRGYTF
TRBV9	TRBD2	-	TRBJ2-7	TGTGCCAGCAGCGTAGGTCCGGGGGGTGGTTCCTACGAGCAGTACTTC	CASSVGPGGGSYEQYF
TRBV5-6	-	-	TRBJ1-4	TGTGCCAGCAGGGGGCAGCTTAATGAAAAACTGTTTTTT	CASRGQLNEKLFF
TRBV20-1	-	-	TRBJ1-2	TGCAGTGCTAGTAACAGTAGGGGCTACACCTTC	CSASNSRGYTF
TRBV10-2	-	-	TRBJ1-6	TGCGCCAGCAGTGAGCAGACAGGTTCATCACCCCTCCACTTT	CASSEQTGSSPLHF
TRBV7-2	TRBD1	-	TRBJ1-4	TGTGCCAGCAGCTTAGGGACAGGGGGCGATCAACTGTTTTTT	CASSLGTGGDQLFF
TRBV9	-	-	TRBJ2-3	TGTGCCAGCAGCGCCTCCGGGTCAATCCTAGATACGCAGTATTTT	CASSASGSILDTQYF
TRBV7-2	TRBD1	-	TRBJ1-1	TGTGCCAGCAGCTTAGACAGGGGTGAAGCTTTCTTT	CASSLDRGEAFF